Each of the 22 T cell receptor beta chains below was sequenced from the same sample in a study of T cells after yellow fever vaccination. TCRdb redid the calling of the 5' RACE reads with MiXCR, one entry per CDR3 protein. This table has a few hundred thousand distinct CDR3 sequences, approximately 5.7% appearing once. The starting material was PBMCs, obtained 5 days after the yellow fever booster vaccination. The source is a man aged 30 to 45 who received the YFV17D yellow fever vaccine.

This clonotype has ten or more counts. The V call is TRBV3-1, the J call TRBJ2-7; unclear D gene. V lost 2 bases, J lost 0 bases, and 2 bases lay in between. Germline values: CDR1 LGHDT, CDR2 YNNKEL (reference sequence). The CDR3 extends over 12 amino acids. The CDR3 region has the DNA TGTGCCAGCAGCCAAAGCTCCTACGAGCAGTACTTC. It specifies CASSQSSYEQYF.

This sequence joins TRBV6-1 and TRBJ2-1, with 8 positions matching TRBD2. In germline, CDR1 is MNHNS, CDR2 SASEGT. The CDR3 totals 15 residues. V shed 6 bases and J 4 bases; nucleotides not matched to a gene: 8. This chain's CDR3 is CASRVAGYVYNEQFF. Written as DNA, the CDR3 is TGTGCCAGCAGGGTAGCGGGGTACGTTTACAATGAGCAGTTCTTC.

This sequence joins TRBV7-3 and TRBJ2-7; 13 nucleotides align to TRBD2. Germline CDR1 reads SGHTA; CDR2 reads FQGTGA. Trimming removed 6 bases from V and 5 bases from J; junction bases left unmatched: 13. The length of the CDR3 is 17 residues. For the CDR3, the DNA is TGTGCCAGCAGTCCAACTAGCGGGAGGGCCAGGTTGGACGAGCAGTACTTC. Translating gives CASSPTSGRARLDEQYF.

This clonotype was counted only a few times. V usage is TRBV28 and J usage is TRBJ1-1; perhaps TRBD1 as D (5 bases). CDR3 length equals 12 residues. Germline V lookup: CDR1 MDHEN, CDR2 SYDVKM. Trimming removed 6 bases at V and 10 bases at J, with 15 bases between. This chain's CDR3 is CASRKNGGGAFF. The CDR3 DNA is TGTGCCAGCAGAAAAAACGGTGGGGGAGCTTTCTTT.

This clonotype has more than one count but fewer than ten. V and J are TRBV15 and TRBJ1-2, with TRBD1 matching 8 bases. CDR3 size: 13 residues. The J segment lost 12 bases and the V segment lost 4 bases, leaving 10 bases of the junction unmatched. Germline V CDR1 and CDR2: LNHNV, YYDKDF (reference sequence). In DNA form, the CDR3 reads TGTGCCACCAGCAAGAACCAGGGGGCTGAACACACCTTC. Translating gives CATSKNQGAEHTF.

In this sample, this clonotype turned up a few times. The chain couples TRBV12-3 or TRBV12-4 to TRBJ2-3; the match to TRBD1 covers 10 bases. There are 16 residues in the CDR3. With 2 bases clipped from V and 5 bases from J, the junction kept 7 bases outside the gene matches. The CDR3 coding sequence is TGTGCCAGCAGTTTACGGACAGGGGGTGTAGTAGATACGCAGTATTTT. Protein sequence: CASSLRTGGVVDTQYF.

The chain recombines TRBV2 with TRBJ2-7; 14 nucleotides line up with TRBD2. Losses at the gene ends were 11 bases for V and 6 bases for J; bases not matched to a gene: 15. Germline CDR1 is SNHLY and CDR2 is FYNNEI. The CDR3 sequence is 16 residues long. The CDR3 sequence is CAASRQGLAGVSEQYF. The CDR3 bases are TGTGCCGCCTCCCGGCAGGGACTAGCGGGAGTGAGCGAGCAGTACTTC.

In its sample, this clonotype was seen many times. The CDR3 spells CSAQVAPHNEQFF. The CDR3 coding sequence is TGCAGTGCTCAAGTAGCCCCCCACAATGAGCAGTTCTTC. V and J are TRBV20-1 and TRBJ2-1; no reliable D call. This CDR3 contains 13 residues. V dropped 5 bases and J dropped 5 bases, with 13 bases sitting between them. CDR1 and CDR2 from the germline V gene are DFQATT and SNEGSKA (reference sequence).

CDR3 residues: CATSDSSVLESHEQFF. The CDR3 nucleotides read TGTGCCACCAGTGACTCCTCCGTCCTAGAATCCCATGAGCAGTTCTTC. The chain has TRBV24-1 and TRBJ2-1; D is uncertain. CDR3 length: 16 amino acids. Deletions cut 4 bases from V and 8 bases from J, with 20 bases between. CDR1 is KGHDR and CDR2 is SFDVKD in the germline V gene.

This clonotype was observed many times. The chain employs TRBV7-2 and TRBJ2-1; D tentatively reads TRBD1 or TRBD2 (6 bases each). V was cut by 5 bases and J by 10 bases, with 12 bases left in between. The V gene's germline CDR1 is SGHTA and CDR2 FQGNSA. The CDR3 is 12 amino acids. CDR3 protein: CASSPTGREQFF. CDR3 bases: TGTGCCAGCAGCCCAACAGGGAGGGAGCAGTTCTTC.

This clonotype was seen many times. The chain couples TRBV11-2 to TRBJ2-1; 8 bases fit TRBD1. The J segment lost 0 bases and the V segment lost 4 bases, leaving 2 bases of the junction unmatched. The CDR3 sequence is 15 residues long. Germline V lookup: CDR1 SGHAT, CDR2 FQNNGV. The CDR3 DNA reads as TGTGCCAGCAGCTCCGACAGGGGCTCCTACAATGAGCAGTTCTTC. This sequence encodes CASSSDRGSYNEQFF.

The chain combines TRBV11-1 with TRBJ2-5, with D possibly matching TRBD2 (6 bases). This CDR3 is 17 amino acids long. V lost 5 bases to trimming and J lost 4 bases, with 23 bases between them. Germline lookup yields CDR1 SGHAT and CDR2 FQDESV (reference sequence). The CDR3 here is CASSPTRSSGLRETQYF. CDR3 coding DNA: TGTGCCAGCAGCCCAACCCGGAGTAGCGGACTCCGAGAGACCCAGTACTTC.

This clonotype occurred many times. The J gene is TRBJ2-7, the V gene TRBV29-1; tentatively, D is TRBD2 (5 bases). The CDR3 runs to 11 residues. Trimming pared 3 bases from V and 3 bases from J, leaving 6 bases between. CDR1 and CDR2 from the germline V gene are SQVTM and ANQGSEA. In nucleotides, the CDR3 is TGCAGCGTTGATCGGGACTACGAGCAGTACTTC. This codes for CSVDRDYEQYF.

This clonotype showed up just a few times. This chain links TRBV20-1 with TRBJ1-1; D ambiguous. The CDR3 covers 14 residues. V lost 7 bases, J lost 10 bases, and 25 bases lay in between. Germline CDR1 DFQATT, CDR2 SNEGSKA (reference sequence). CDR3: CSVSSLMSPSGAFF. CDR3 DNA sequence: TGCAGTGTAAGCTCCCTAATGTCTCCAAGCGGAGCTTTCTTT.

This clonotype occurred a few times. The chain links TRBV15 to TRBJ2-1; D unresolved. Germline V gene lookup returns CDR1 LNHNV and CDR2 YYDKDF (reference sequence). Deletions cut 2 bases from V and 9 bases from J, with 5 bases between. The CDR3 loop spans 11 amino acids. In DNA, the CDR3 is TGTGCCACCAGCAGACTTGGTGAGCAGTTCTTC. It yields the protein CATSRLGEQFF.

This clonotype was counted many times. The chain links TRBV5-1 to TRBJ2-5, with D possibly called TRBD1 or TRBD2 (6 bases each). Trimming pared 7 bases from V and 5 bases from J, leaving 15 bases between. In germline, CDR1 is SGHRS, CDR2 YFSETQ. The CDR3 contains 13 residues. Here the CDR3 reads CASRAGGGETQYF. The CDR3 nucleotides are TGCGCCAGCCGAGCCGGGGGCGGGGAGACCCAGTACTTC.

This clonotype was observed a few times. This sequence joins TRBV18 and TRBJ2-2; D unclear. The CDR3 is made up of 14 amino acids. Trimming removed 2 bases at V and 1 base at J, with 5 bases between. Germline CDR1 KGHSH, CDR2 LQKENI. The CDR3 spells CASSPYVNTGELFF. DNA of the CDR3: TGTGCCAGCTCACCATACGTGAACACCGGGGAGCTGTTTTTT.

This sequence joins TRBV28 and TRBJ1-5, with D maybe TRBD1 (6 bases). CDR1 is MDHEN and CDR2 is SYDVKM in the germline V gene. Trimming pared 5 bases from V and 7 bases from J, leaving 30 bases between. The CDR3 has 19 amino acids. The DNA of the CDR3 is TGTGCCAGCAGTCCGCCCGGGGGGGCAGGGTTAACACTATACCAGCCCCAGCATTTT. Translating it yields CASSPPGGAGLTLYQPQHF.

This clonotype was seen at least ten times. The DNA for the CDR3 is TGTGCCAGCAGTTCTTTCCGACTATCTGAGCAGTTCTTC. Translating gives CASSSFRLSEQFF. The rearrangement links TRBV12-3 or TRBV12-4 to TRBJ2-1; possible D gene TRBD2, 5 bases. V lost 4 bases, J lost 9 bases, and 13 bases lay in between. This CDR3 region has 13 residues.

This clonotype was seen more than once but under ten times. The V and J genes are TRBV6-2 or TRBV6-3 and TRBJ1-2; D possibly corresponds to TRBD1 (6 bases). This CDR3 is 13 amino acids long. Trimming took off 2 bases at V and 3 bases at J, with 7 bases between the two ends. Germline V gene sequence: CDR1 MNHEY, CDR2 SVGEGT. CDR3 in DNA: TGTGCCAGCAGTTACCGACAGGACTATGGCTACACCTTC. Amino acid sequence: CASSYRQDYGYTF.

This clonotype has ten or more counts. The J gene is TRBJ2-1, the V gene TRBV4-3; D is uncertain. Germline CDR1 and CDR2: LGHNA and YSLEER. The CDR3 extends over 12 amino acids. Trimming pared 5 bases from V and 13 bases from J, leaving 15 bases between. The CDR3 here is CASSAQDTEQFF. CDR3 in DNA: TGCGCCAGCAGCGCTCAAGACACGGAACAGTTCTTC.

The chain carries TRBV15 and TRBJ2-7, with D unclear. The CDR3 covers 14 residues. The V gene lost 0 bases and the J gene lost 4 bases, with 10 bases spanning the gap. CDR1 is LNHNV, CDR2 YYDKDF, per germline (reference sequence). CDR3 nucleotide sequence: TGTGCCACCAGCAGAGATCGGGTCCTTTACGAGCAGTACTTC. Translation gives CATSRDRVLYEQYF.